These 30 T cell receptor beta chains share one sample of origin, sequenced in a study of blood T cells in healthy people across ages. The authors ran a second PCR of about 6 to 11 cycles using a sample-barcoded 5' primer and a J-beta primer mix. TCRdb recomputed calls from the 5' RACE reads with MiXCR, one row per CDR3 protein. The sample lists about 970,000 distinct CDR3 sequences; roughly 51% were seen once. Sequencing used blood. The receptors derive from a woman aged 55-70 years in good health.

The chain uses TRBV20-1 and TRBJ2-3, with TRBD2 matching 12 bases. This CDR3 has 18 amino acids. The V gene end was trimmed by 3 bases and the J gene end by 1 base; junction bases not matched to a gene: 11. Germline V CDR1 and CDR2: DFQATT, SNEGSKA (reference sequence). The CDR3 nucleotides are TGCAGTGCTAGTGGGTGGCTAGCGGGAGGGCCCCGCACAGATACGCAGTATTTT. Translation gives CSASGWLAGGPRTDTQYF.

The chain is built from TRBV12-3 or TRBV12-4 and TRBJ2-5; possible D gene TRBD2, 5 bases. Gene TRBJ2-7 matches the end of the DNA better, so the J call may be wrong. This CDR3 region has 12 residues. The CDR3 region is CASSGDETEQYF. The CDR3 bases are TGTGCCAGCAGCGGGGATGAAACCGAGCAGTACTTC.

The V and J genes are TRBV29-1 and TRBJ1-2; D call uncertain. The CDR3 totals 12 residues. CDR1 and CDR2 (germline): SQVTM, ANQGSEA. The germline V and J ends were trimmed by 5 bases and 3 bases, with 10 bases remaining between them. The CDR3 sequence is CSVLGQHYGYTF. DNA for the CDR3: TGCAGCGTTCTTGGGCAGCACTATGGCTACACCTTC.

This clonotype has only a few counts. V usage is TRBV2 and J usage is TRBJ2-1; D gene uncertain. V was trimmed by 3 bases and J by 5 bases, leaving 20 bases between them. This CDR3 contains 17 residues. Germline V gives CDR1 SNHLY, CDR2 FYNNEI. The CDR3 is CASSDPRNRLENNEQFF. In DNA, the CDR3 is TGTGCCAGCAGTGATCCCAGGAATCGGCTAGAAAACAATGAGCAGTTCTTC.

V is TRBV12-3 or TRBV12-4 and J is TRBJ2-1; 9 bases fit TRBD1. The CDR3 is made up of 15 amino acids. V lost 1 base and J lost 8; bases outside the gene matches: 6. The CDR3 region has the DNA TGTGCCAGCAGTTTAGATGGACAGGGGAAGGATGAGCAGTTCTTC. Encoded protein: CASSLDGQGKDEQFF.

This clonotype occurred a few times. V is TRBV6-2 or TRBV6-3 and J is TRBJ2-7, with D perhaps matching TRBD1 or TRBD2 (5 bases each). Trimming left V 6 bases short and J 5 bases short, with 14 bases between. Germline loops: CDR1 MNHEY, CDR2 SVGEGT. This CDR3 comprises 13 residues. The CDR3, as DNA: TGTGCCAGCAGAAAAGCCGGGACGGACGAGCAGTACTTC. Protein product: CASRKAGTDEQYF.

The chain carries TRBV3-1 and TRBJ2-7, with 8 nucleotides matching TRBD2. Germline values: CDR1 LGHDT, CDR2 YNNKEL (reference sequence). This CDR3 region has 14 residues. V dropped 4 bases and J dropped 0; count of bases not matched to a gene: 2. CDR3 region: CASSRGGLSYEQYF. For the CDR3, the DNA is TGTGCCAGCAGCCGCGGGGGGCTCTCCTACGAGCAGTACTTC.

This chain connects TRBV13 to TRBJ2-3; 9 bases match TRBD1. This CDR3 is built from 14 residues. Per germline, CDR1 PRHDT and CDR2 FYEKMQ (reference sequence). Germline trimming cut 3 bases from V and 4 bases from J; bases unmatched to any gene: 2. CDR3 amino acids: CASSFWTGADTQYF. In nucleotides, the CDR3 is TGTGCCAGCAGCTTTTGGACAGGGGCAGATACGCAGTATTTT.

This clonotype was picked up one time. The chain links TRBV5-1 to TRBJ1-2, with D unresolved. The germline CDR1 and CDR2 sequences are SGHRS and YFSETQ. The CDR3 contains 14 residues. The V end lost 2 bases, the J end lost 2 bases, and 10 bases lay between the germline ends. The CDR3 here is CASSFKDGNYGYTF. The DNA for the CDR3 is TGCGCCAGCAGCTTTAAGGACGGAAACTATGGCTACACCTTC. The full variable domain, completed using reference TRBV5-1 and TRBJ1-2, is KAGVTQTPRYLIKTRGQQVTLSCSPISGHRSVSWYQQTPGQGLQFLFEYFSETQRNKGNFPGRFSGRQFSNSRSEMNVSTLELGDSALYLCASSFKDGNYGYTFGSGTRLTVV.

The chain has TRBV28 and TRBJ2-1; 7 nucleotides match TRBD2. V was pared by 6 bases and J by 6 bases, with 8 bases of the junction left unmatched. The CDR3 runs to 14 residues. Germline lookup yields CDR1 MDHEN and CDR2 SYDVKM. CDR3 sequence reads: CASRVAGAVNEQFF. The CDR3 DNA sequence: TGTGCCAGCAGGGTTGCGGGAGCCGTCAATGAGCAGTTCTTC.

V usage is TRBV12-1 and J usage is TRBJ2-5. TRBV12-1 is a pseudogene segment. This CDR3 contains 16 residues. The CDR3 sequence is CASSPSVGEAQETQYF. CDR3 nucleotide sequence: TGTGCCAGCAGCCCAAGCGTTGGAGAGGCCCAAGAGACCCAGTACTTC.

This chain joins TRBV2 and TRBJ2-7; D is ambiguous. The V end lost 2 bases, the J end lost 2 bases, and 4 bases lay between the germline ends. The CDR3 runs 12 residues. Germline-derived CDR1 and CDR2 are SNHLY and FYNNEI. The CDR3 is CASSEKAYEQYF. CDR3 in DNA: TGTGCCAGCAGTGAAAAGGCCTACGAGCAGTACTTC. The full variable domain, completed using reference TRBV2 and TRBJ2-7, is EPEVTQTPSHQVTQMGQEVILRCVPISNHLYFYWYRQILGQKVEFLVSFYNNEISEKSEIFDDQFSVERPDGSNFTLKIRSTKLEDSAMYFCASSEKAYEQYFGPGTRLTVT.

This sequence joins TRBV7-9 and TRBJ2-5, with 8 positions matching TRBD2. Germline CDR1 is SEHNR and CDR2 is FQNEAQ (reference sequence). V trimming: 7 bases; J trimming: 11 bases; junction bases outside the gene matches: 9. This CDR3 is 12 amino acids long. The CDR3 DNA reads as TGTGCCAGCAACGGCGGGGGGAGTGAGCAGTACTTC. Translation gives CASNGGGSEQYF.

This clonotype was seen a handful of times. The chain combines TRBV25-1 with TRBJ2-4; 9 bases are a match to TRBD1. The germline gives CDR1 MGHDK, CDR2 SYGVNS. This CDR3 has 14 residues. V dropped 4 bases and J dropped 13; count of bases not matched to a gene: 11. CDR3 sequence reads: CASSVGQGRGEQYF. CDR3 in DNA: TGTGCCAGCAGTGTGGGACAGGGTAGAGGGGAGCAGTACTTC.

The rearrangement links TRBV7-9 to TRBJ2-7, with D possibly matching TRBD1 (5 bases). The CDR3 totals 13 residues. Germline loops: CDR1 SEHNR, CDR2 FQNEAQ (reference sequence). Trimming shortened V by 5 bases and J by 5 bases, and 13 bases separated the two germline ends. Here the CDR3 DNA reads TGTGCCAGCAGCCGGCGACAGTTCCACGAGCAGTACTTC. Encoded protein: CASSRRQFHEQYF.

This clonotype has just a few counts. This chain links TRBV20-1 with TRBJ1-2, with 7 bases that match TRBD1. Trimming at V came to 3 bases and at J to 3 bases, leaving 4 bases not matched to a gene. CDR3 length: 13 amino acids. Per germline, CDR1 DFQATT and CDR2 SNEGSKA (reference sequence). The CDR3 DNA is TGCAGTGCTAGTTTAGGGGGCCACTATGGCTACACCTTC. It specifies CSASLGGHYGYTF.

The chain recombines TRBV3-1 with TRBJ1-2, with 7 bases that match TRBD1. J gave up 6 bases and V 0 bases, and 7 bases lay outside the gene matches. Germline lookup yields CDR1 LGHDT and CDR2 YNNKEL (reference sequence). The CDR3 is 15 amino acids. As DNA, the CDR3 is TGTGCCAGCAGCCAAGATGGGACAGCCTTTGATGGCTACACCTTC. It translates to CASSQDGTAFDGYTF.

This clonotype has more than one count but fewer than ten. The V gene is TRBV4-1, the J gene TRBJ2-1; TRBD2 matches at 7 bases. The junction had 5 bases not matched to a gene; V was cut back by 2 bases and J by 7 bases. Germline CDR1 is MGHRA and CDR2 is YSYEKL. The CDR3 has 14 residues. CDR3 nucleotides: TGCGCCAGCAGCCAATGGACTAGAAATAATGAGCAGTTCTTC. This codes for CASSQWTRNNEQFF.

In its sample, this clonotype was seen a few times. CDR3 in DNA: TGCAGTGCTAGCCCCCCCGACGGTCTAGCGGGAGGATCGAACGAGCAGTACTTC. Encoded protein: CSASPPDGLAGGSNEQYF. The rearrangement links TRBV20-1 to TRBJ2-7; 11 bases map to TRBD2. CDR1 is DFQATT, CDR2 SNEGSKA, per germline (reference sequence). J was trimmed by 5 bases and V by 3 bases; bases with no gene match: 18. The CDR3 is 18 amino acids.

This clonotype was counted many times. The chain links TRBV29-1 to TRBJ2-5; TRBD1 is a possible D gene (5 bases). Germline V gene sequence: CDR1 SQVTM, CDR2 ANQGSEA. This CDR3 region has 14 residues. V lost 1 base, J lost 4 bases, and 13 bases lay in between. CDR3 protein: CSVEVLRQGETQYF. The CDR3 nucleotides read TGCAGCGTTGAAGTTTTACGCCAGGGAGAGACCCAGTACTTC.

The chain uses TRBV9 and TRBJ2-1; D is possibly TRBD1 or TRBD2 (5 bases each). The V gene's germline CDR1 is SGDLS and CDR2 YYNGEE. CDR3 size: 15 residues. The V gene lost 8 bases and the J gene lost 4 bases, with 19 bases spanning the gap. DNA of the CDR3: TGTGCCAGTGGGGGACGTTCCGTGGGTTACAATGAGCAGTTCTTC. It is translated as CASGGRSVGYNEQFF.

The sample holds a few counts of this clonotype. This rearrangement joins TRBV28 to TRBJ2-1; 7 bases align to TRBD1. In germline, CDR1 is MDHEN, CDR2 SYDVKM. The trim removed 2 bases at V and 13 bases at J, leaving 11 bases unmatched. The CDR3 loop spans 14 amino acids. Written as DNA, the CDR3 is TGTGCCAGCAGTTTAACGGCAAGGGGGCGGTTTCAGTTCTTC. Translating it yields CASSLTARGRFQFF.

This clonotype was detected many times. J is TRBJ2-5 and V is TRBV28; D is unclear. With 6 bases removed from V and 5 bases from J, the gap between germline ends came to 10 bases. The CDR3 contains 12 residues. CDR1 is MDHEN, CDR2 SYDVKM, per germline. In DNA form, the CDR3 reads TGTGCCAGCAGCCTAAATGGGGAGACCCAGTACTTC. Translation gives CASSLNGETQYF.

This clonotype was seen more than once but under ten times. The rearrangement uses TRBV5-5 and TRBJ2-3, with D perhaps TRBD1 (6 bases). Germline lookup yields CDR1 SGHKS and CDR2 YYEKEE (reference sequence). This CDR3 has 15 residues. V lost 2 bases and J lost 4, with 14 bases in between. CDR3 in DNA: TGTGCCAGCAGCTTACAGGGACGACGGGCAGATACGCAGTATTTT. Translated: CASSLQGRRADTQYF.

This rearrangement joins TRBV6-5 to TRBJ2-5; D is ambiguous. The J call may be incorrect, as the DNA end agrees better with TRBJ2-7. This CDR3 is built from 15 residues. Germline values: CDR1 MNHEY, CDR2 SVGAGI. CDR3 DNA: TGTGCCAGCAGTTCCGAAGGGCTTATTCGGGACGAGCAGTACTTC. Residues: CASSSEGLIRDEQYF.

This chain links TRBV7-2 with TRBJ1-4; TRBD1 is a possible D gene (5 bases). The germline CDR1 and CDR2 sequences are SGHTA and FQGNSA. The CDR3 totals 15 residues. Trimming cost V 11 bases and J 4 bases, with 20 bases left between them. The CDR3 nucleotides read TGTGCCGGTGCCCAGGGCCCCGCACTTAATGAAAAACTGTTTTTT. Its protein is CAGAQGPALNEKLFF. The full variable domain, with the rest looked up from reference TRBV7-2 and TRBJ1-4, is GAGVSQSPSNKVTEKGKDVELRCDPISGHTALYWYRQSLGQGLEFLIYFQGNSAPDKSGLPSDRFSAERTGGSVSTLTIQRTQQEDSAVYLCAGAQGPALNEKLFFGSGTQLSVL.

This CDR3 is CASRRGQGEYNEQFF. CDR3 DNA sequence: TGTGCCAGCAGGCGGGGACAGGGGGAGTACAATGAGCAGTTCTTC. J is TRBJ2-1 and V is TRBV12-3 or TRBV12-4; TRBD1 matches 11 bases. The length of the CDR3 is 15 residues. V lost 6 bases to trimming and J lost 4 bases; unmatched junction nucleotides: 5.

V gene TRBV7-9 combines with J gene TRBJ2-7, with D possibly TRBD1 on 6 matching bases. V lost 6 bases, J lost 3 bases, and 12 bases lay in between. The germline gives CDR1 SEHNR, CDR2 FQNEAQ (reference sequence). The CDR3 consists of 13 residues. The CDR3 is CASRGHGYYEQYF. The CDR3 DNA reads as TGTGCCAGCAGGGGACACGGGTACTACGAGCAGTACTTC.

This clonotype was seen a few times. The CDR3 protein is CASSWTPINTDTQYF. The DNA for the CDR3 is TGCGCCAGCAGCTGGACACCCATCAACACAGATACGCAGTATTTT. V usage is TRBV5-1 and J usage is TRBJ2-3; a possible D gene is TRBD1 (5 bases). The CDR3 spans 15 residues. The V end was cut by 3 bases, the J end by 2 bases, with 13 bases between. Germline-derived CDR1 and CDR2 are SGHRS and YFSETQ.

J is TRBJ2-7 and V is TRBV20-1, with D unresolved. V was clipped by 0 bases and J by 0 bases, with 18 bases between them. The CDR3 runs 17 residues. CDR1 is DFQATT and CDR2 is SNEGSKA in the germline V gene (reference sequence). CDR3 loop: CSARDPRQGAFSYEQYF. In DNA, the CDR3 is TGCAGTGCTAGAGATCCCCGACAAGGCGCTTTCTCCTACGAGCAGTACTTC.